Shown below are 10 T cell receptor beta chains from a single sample sequenced in a study of blood T cell repertoires in COVID-19 (dated by TCRdb to the early 2020s). The method behind the library was the immunoSEQ multiplex PCR assay. TCRdb's version of the immuneACCESS table is confined to in-frame rearrangements and falls short of the full clone set. An unresolved V gene accounts for under half of the shortfall where checked; the remainder is of unknown origin. The sample has just over 150,000 clones on record, around 93% of them singletons. 4.5% to 5.5% of the sample is held by the ten biggest clonotypes. Sequencing was carried out using peripheral blood. These receptors were taken from a woman aged 45-60 years with acute or convalescent COVID-19.

CDR3 loop: CATSWGGLLTGELFF. Here the CDR3 DNA reads TGTGCCACCTCATGGGGCGGCTTATTAACCGGGGAGCTGTTTTTT. This chain joins TRBV19 and TRBJ2-2, with D maybe TRBD1 (5 bases). V lost 10 bases and J 5 bases, leaving 20 bases between the germline ends. The CDR3 contains 15 residues. Germline CDR1 is LNHDA and CDR2 is SQIVND (reference sequence).

This clone has more than one count but fewer than ten. The chain joins TRBV9 to TRBJ1-1, with unresolved D. V lost 5 bases and J 0 bases, leaving 14 bases between the germline ends. Germline V CDR1 and CDR2: SGDLS, YYNGEE. The CDR3 extends over 15 amino acids. CDR3 amino acids: CASSGREMMNTEAFF. In DNA form, the CDR3 reads TGTGCCAGCAGTGGGCGGGAGATGATGAACACTGAAGCTTTCTTT.

This rearrangement joins TRBV27 to TRBJ2-7; 7 positions match TRBD2. V trimming: 3 bases; J trimming: 0 bases; junction bases outside the gene matches: 8. From germline, CDR1 is MNHEY and CDR2 SMNVEV (reference sequence). The CDR3 runs to 16 residues. CDR3 DNA: TGTGCCAGCAGTTTCTCTAGCGGAGAAAGCTCCTACGAGCAGTACTTC. Translated, it gives CASSFSSGESSYEQYF.

A few counts support this clone. The J gene is TRBJ1-3, the V gene TRBV28, with D possibly TRBD1 on 6 matching bases. This CDR3 has 18 amino acids. In germline, CDR1 is MDHEN, CDR2 SYDVKM. Trimming removed 5 bases from V and 1 base from J, with 21 bases in between. CDR3 sequence (DNA): TGTGCCAGCAGTCCCCTACCCTACAGGGTGTATTCTGGAAACACCATATATTTT. This translates into CASSPLPYRVYSGNTIYF.

The chain employs TRBV10-3 and TRBJ1-6; the match to TRBD1 covers 8 bases. Germline-derived CDR1 and CDR2 are ENHRY and SYGVKD. The V gene end was trimmed by 6 bases and the J gene end by 10 bases; junction bases not matched to a gene: 8. This CDR3 comprises 14 residues. Written as DNA, the CDR3 is TGTGCCATCAGACCCGGACAGGGCGAATCACCCCTCCACTTT. Its protein is CAIRPGQGESPLHF.

V gene TRBV27 combines with J gene TRBJ1-5; D is undetermined. Between the trimmed V and J ends, which lost 6 bases and 2 bases, there was a span of 5 bases. The germline gives CDR1 MNHEY, CDR2 SMNVEV (reference sequence). The CDR3 loop spans 12 amino acids. CDR3 in DNA: TGTGCCAGCAGGGTAGGCAATCAGCCCCAGCATTTT. It codes for CASRVGNQPQHF.

The V call is TRBV7-2, the J call TRBJ2-7, with D hard to call. The germline CDR1 and CDR2 sequences are SGHTA and FQGNSA. Between the trimmed V and J ends, which lost 4 bases and 0 bases, there was a span of 10 bases. The CDR3 contains 14 residues. CDR3 nucleotides: TGTGCCAGCAGCTCCCCCGGGTACTCCTACGAGCAGTACTTC. Protein: CASSSPGYSYEQYF.

In its sample, this clone was seen a few times. The chain couples TRBV7-9 to TRBJ1-1, with D hard to call. Trimming stripped 10 bases from V and 3 bases from J, with 15 bases between. CDR3 length: 13 residues. The V gene's germline CDR1 is SEHNR and CDR2 FQNEAQ (reference sequence). The CDR3 DNA follows: TGTGCCACCCAGACTAACCGGGACACTGAAGCTTTCTTT. It translates to CATQTNRDTEAFF.

The J gene is TRBJ2-1, the V gene TRBV24-1; 9 positions agree with TRBD2. Germline V gene sequence: CDR1 KGHDR, CDR2 SFDVKD. V trimming: 3 bases; J trimming: 7 bases; junction bases outside the gene matches: 9. The CDR3 runs to 16 residues. CDR3 bases: TGTGCCACCAGTGATCCCTTAGCGGGAGTGGAAAATGAGCAGTTCTTC. Protein: CATSDPLAGVENEQFF.

The chain combines TRBV28 with TRBJ2-7; weak D call: TRBD2 (5 bases). Germline-derived CDR1 and CDR2 are MDHEN and SYDVKM. V shed 1 base and J shed 1 base, with 14 bases lying between them. CDR3 length: 16 residues. CDR3 sequence: CASSLSSGGGSYEQYF. CDR3 DNA: TGTGCCAGCAGTTTATCCTCCGGCGGCGGGTCCTACGAGCAGTACTTC.